This T cell receptor (beta chain) was recorded in a study of neurological immune-mediated disorders. This clonotype was found many times. The authors obtained over 180 million TCR-beta sequences from 15-18 subjects per sequencing run. TCRdb redid the calling of the 5' RACE reads with MiXCR, one entry per CDR3 protein. The sample lists about 62,000 distinct CDR3 sequences; over 3.5% were seen once. The sequenced sample was PBMCs. The TCR was taken from a woman aged 45-60 years with multiple sclerosis.

The CDR3 bases are TGCAGCGTAGGGACTAGCCTTTACGAGCAGTACTTC. Amino acids: CSVGTSLYEQYF. The gene calls are TRBV29-1 and TRBJ2-7, with 9 nucleotides matching TRBD2. The CDR3 is 12 residues long. Losses at the gene ends were 6 bases for V and 4 bases for J; bases not matched to a gene: 4. Looked up from germline, CDR1 is SQVTM and CDR2 is ANQGSEA.